This T cell receptor (beta chain) was observed in a study of blood T cell repertoires in COVID-19. Study processing details: Amplification of reference gene primers provided the estimated nucleated cell counts. Repertoires were generated with immunoSEQ multiplex PCR, while TCRdb's copy carries only in-frame clones and drops some. The DNA was the basis for D and trimming; V, J and clone size are from that table. The table has tens of thousands of clones, around 80% seen once. Germline lookup yields CDR1 SQVTM and CDR2 ANQGSEA. With 7 bases removed from V and 8 bases from J, the gap between germline ends came to 15 bases. The CDR3 is 12 residues long.

This clonotype was sampled from a man in his sixties with acute or convalescent COVID-19. The chain uses TRBV29-1 and TRBJ1-3, with D perhaps matching TRBD1 (5 bases). Sequenced material: peripheral blood. In DNA form, the CDR3 reads TGCAGCGGGATAACACCGGGGGACACCATATATTTT. Encoded protein: CSGITPGDTIYF.